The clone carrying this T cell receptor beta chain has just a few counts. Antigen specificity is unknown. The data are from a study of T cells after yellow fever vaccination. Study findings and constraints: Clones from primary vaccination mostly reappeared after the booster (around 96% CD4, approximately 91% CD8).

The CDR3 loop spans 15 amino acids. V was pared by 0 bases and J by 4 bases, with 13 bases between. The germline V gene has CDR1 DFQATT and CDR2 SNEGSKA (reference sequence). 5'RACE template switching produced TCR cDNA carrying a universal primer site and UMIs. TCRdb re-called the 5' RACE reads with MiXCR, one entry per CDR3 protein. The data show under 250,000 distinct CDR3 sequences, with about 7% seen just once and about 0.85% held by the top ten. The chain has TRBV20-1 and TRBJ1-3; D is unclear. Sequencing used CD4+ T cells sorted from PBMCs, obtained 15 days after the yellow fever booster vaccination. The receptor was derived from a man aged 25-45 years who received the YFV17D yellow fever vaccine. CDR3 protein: CSARDLRGIGNTIYF. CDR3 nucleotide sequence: TGCAGTGCTAGAGATTTACGCGGTATCGGAAACACCATATATTTT.